These 8 T cell receptor beta chains came from one sample sequenced in a study of T cell responses to AZD1222 COVID-19 vaccine. Clones were sequenced by immunoSEQ multiplex PCR, and TCRdb holds only the in-frame ones, with some missing. The data show approximately 170,000 clones, over 75% seen once. The sample here was peripheral blood, taken on day 0 of AZD1222 vaccination. The receptors were sampled from an adult in good health.

This rearrangement joins TRBV10-2 to TRBJ1-5, with 7 bases aligning to TRBD1. From germline, CDR1 is WSHSY and CDR2 SAAADI. This CDR3 spans 13 amino acids. V trimming: 6 bases; J trimming: 3 bases; junction bases outside the gene matches: 2. The CDR3 DNA is TGCGCCAGCAGAGGACAGGCCAATCAGCCCCAGCATTTT. Its translation: CASRGQANQPQHF.

Concerning this clone: The junction does not match germline at one end; this may be a read error. J is TRBJ2-5 and V is TRBV5-4; 9 nucleotides line up with TRBD1. The CDR3 runs to 16 residues. Germline values: CDR1 SGHNT, CDR2 YYREEE (reference sequence). The CDR3 loop reads CASSTPTGGPQGTQYF. The CDR3 coding sequence is TGTGCCAGCAGTACCCCAACAGGGGGCCCCCAAGGGACCCAGTACTTC. The whole variable domain, remainder taken from reference TRBV5-4 and TRBJ2-5, is ETGVTQSPTHLIKTRGQQVTLRCSSQSGHNTVSWYQQALGQGPQFIFQYYREEENGRGNFPPRFSGLQFPNYSSELNVNALELDDSALYLCASSTPTGGPQGTQYFGPGTRLLVL.

The chain links TRBV7-2 to TRBJ1-6; no firm D call. Per the germline V gene, CDR1 is SGHTA and CDR2 is FQGNSA. Between the trimmed V and J ends, which lost 2 bases and 7 bases, there was a span of 3 bases. This CDR3 comprises 12 residues. The CDR3 sequence: CASSLLNSPLHF. The CDR3 bases are TGTGCCAGCAGCTTATTAAATTCACCCCTCCACTTT.

The chain links TRBV12-3 or TRBV12-4 to TRBJ2-1, with D perhaps TRBD2 (5 bases). Trimming cost V 7 bases and J 10 bases, with 14 bases left between them. This CDR3 comprises 12 residues. The CDR3 bases are TGTGCCAGCACCTACGGGATCAGCGAGCAGTTCTTC. Translation: CASTYGISEQFF.

This chain joins TRBV18 and TRBJ2-1, with D tentatively TRBD2 (6 bases). The CDR3 length is 14 residues. V lost 3 bases and J lost 6, with 12 bases in between. Germline lookup yields CDR1 KGHSH and CDR2 LQKENI. The CDR3 DNA is TGTGCCAGCTCACCGTCGGCGGGACTCAATGAGCAGTTCTTC. Translated, it gives CASSPSAGLNEQFF.

The chain has TRBV5-1 and TRBJ1-5; TRBD1 agrees at 10 bases. The V segment lost 2 bases and the J segment 5 bases; nucleotides outside the gene matches: 10. The CDR3 is 17 amino acids. Germline CDR1 is SGHRS and CDR2 is YFSETQ. The CDR3 reads CASSFNVWGQGYQPQHF. CDR3 nucleotides: TGCGCCAGCAGCTTCAACGTGTGGGGACAGGGGTATCAGCCCCAGCATTTT.

The genes are TRBV5-4 and TRBJ1-5; D possibly corresponds to TRBD1 (5 bases). The CDR3 consists of 18 residues. V was trimmed by 3 bases and J by 0 bases, leaving 19 bases between them. Germline CDR1 and CDR2: SGHNT and YYREEE (reference sequence). CDR3 region: CASSSRDPSRVSNQPQHF. The CDR3 region has the DNA TGTGCCAGCAGCTCGCGGGACCCAAGTAGGGTTAGCAATCAGCCCCAGCATTTT.

This clone is a singleton in its sample. V usage is TRBV7-2 and J usage is TRBJ2-5, with D tentatively TRBD1 or TRBD2 (5 bases each). CDR3 size: 14 residues. V was cut by 5 bases and J by 4 bases, with 14 bases left in between. CDR1 SGHTA and CDR2 FQGNSA come from the germline V gene. Written as DNA, the CDR3 is TGTGCCAGCAGCCGTTTCGAGGGGTCAGAGACCCAGTACTTC. Translated: CASSRFEGSETQYF.